A single sample gave rise to the 16 T cell receptor beta chains below, sequenced in a study of cytotoxic CD8 clonotypes in ibrutinib-treated CLL. The protocol was immunoSEQ multiplex PCR, while the TCRdb copy is restricted to in-frame clones and leaves out a portion. The sample yields about 130,000 clones, over 60% seen once. Sequenced material: PBMCs, taken after 12 months of ibrutinib treatment. All receptors derive from a human donor with chronic lymphocytic leukemia.

The chain has TRBV5-4 and TRBJ2-1; 13 bases are shared with TRBD2. The germline CDR1 and CDR2 sequences are SGHNT and YYREEE (reference sequence). The CDR3 totals 17 residues. Trimming cost V 4 bases and J 7 bases; bases outside gene matches: 11. CDR3 coding DNA: TGTGCCAGCAGCCGAGGACTAGCGGGGGCGAGTTTGAATGAGCAGTTCTTC. It specifies CASSRGLAGASLNEQFF.

The rearrangement uses TRBV4-3 and TRBJ2-2; a possible D gene is TRBD2 (5 bases). Germline CDR1 is LGHNA and CDR2 is YSLEER. Trimming stripped 0 bases from V and 5 bases from J, with 19 bases between. The CDR3 covers 18 residues. For the CDR3, the DNA is TGCGCCAGCAGCCAAGAACTTGTTCGGTGGGGAGTTACCGGGGAGCTGTTTTTT. Protein: CASSQELVRWGVTGELFF.

The rearrangement links TRBV4-2 to TRBJ2-7, with D uncertain. Looked up from germline, CDR1 is LGHNA and CDR2 is YNFKEQ. V lost 1 base to trimming and J lost 6 bases, with 10 bases between them. The CDR3 loop spans 13 amino acids. CDR3 loop: CASSQGSGGEQYF. In DNA, the CDR3 is TGTGCCAGCAGCCAAGGATCGGGTGGCGAGCAGTACTTC.

The chain links TRBV7-9 to TRBJ2-5; possibly TRBD2 for D (5 bases). The CDR3 sequence is 18 residues long. Trimming took off 3 bases at V and 1 base at J, with 21 bases between the two ends. Germline CDR1 reads SEHNR; CDR2 reads FQNEAQ (reference sequence). CDR3 amino acids: CASSFILVEGKFQETQYF. The DNA of the CDR3 is TGTGCCAGCAGCTTTATCCTAGTAGAGGGAAAATTCCAAGAGACCCAGTACTTC.

This clone has only one observation. The chain employs TRBV27 and TRBJ2-1; perhaps TRBD1 as D (5 bases). Per germline, CDR1 MNHEY and CDR2 SMNVEV (reference sequence). This CDR3 comprises 14 residues. Trimming pared 6 bases from V and 9 bases from J, leaving 18 bases between. CDR3 bases: TGTGCCAGCAGCCTAACCCCGACAGTTTCTGAGCAGTTCTTC. Protein sequence: CASSLTPTVSEQFF.

The chain is built from TRBV4-2 and TRBJ2-4, with D perhaps assigned TRBD1 or TRBD2 (6 bases each). The germline gives CDR1 LGHNA, CDR2 YNFKEQ. Trimming left V 5 bases short and J 3 bases short, with 8 bases between. This CDR3 comprises 13 residues. CDR3 amino acids: CASSEGGKNIQYF. CDR3 bases: TGTGCCAGCAGCGAGGGGGGCAAAAACATTCAGTACTTC.

This chain uses TRBV4-1 with TRBJ1-1, with D perhaps TRBD1 (5 bases). Per germline, CDR1 MGHRA and CDR2 YSYEKL. The CDR3 runs 14 residues. Trimming cost V 5 bases and J 3 bases, with 13 bases left between them. The CDR3 protein is CASSWGRLHTEAFF. DNA for the CDR3: TGCGCCAGCAGCTGGGGGAGACTTCACACTGAAGCTTTCTTT.

V gene TRBV4-3 combines with J gene TRBJ2-3; D perhaps matches TRBD1 (5 bases). V gave up 1 base and J gave up 4 bases, with 9 bases separating them. The germline V gene has CDR1 LGHNA and CDR2 YSLEER. This CDR3 is 14 amino acids long. CDR3 nucleotide sequence: TGCGCCAGCAGCCAAGTTGTCAGGGCAGATACGCAGTATTTT. This encodes CASSQVVRADTQYF.

J is TRBJ2-5 and V is TRBV7-2; 10 nucleotides match TRBD1. The CDR3 has 14 residues. J gave up 5 bases and V 3 bases, and 3 bases lay outside the gene matches. Germline CDR1 SGHTA, CDR2 FQGNSA. The CDR3 nucleotides are TGTGCCAGCAGCTTTGGACAGGGGGGGGAGACCCAGTACTTC. Translating it yields CASSFGQGGETQYF. The full variable domain, with the rest looked up from reference TRBV7-2 and TRBJ2-5, is GAGVSQSPSNKVTEKGKDVELRCDPISGHTALYWYRQSLGQGLEFLIYFQGNSAPDKSGLPSDRFSAERTGGSVSTLTIQRTQQEDSAVYLCASSFGQGGETQYFGPGTRLLVL.

The chain recombines TRBV5-4 with TRBJ2-3, with 8 bases matching TRBD2. The CDR3 is made up of 17 amino acids. Germline-derived CDR1 and CDR2 are SGHNT and YYREEE (reference sequence). After removal of 4 bases from V and 4 bases from J, the junction contained 14 bases not matched to a gene. CDR3 in amino acids: CASSRGGTGGEADTQYF. Here the CDR3 DNA reads TGTGCCAGCAGCCGCGGGGGCACGGGAGGGGAGGCAGATACGCAGTATTTT.

This clone was seen only a few times. V gene TRBV7-8 combines with J gene TRBJ1-1; D is undetermined. CDR3 length equals 13 residues. Germline CDR1 reads SGHVS; CDR2 reads FQNEAQ. The V gene lost 1 base and the J gene lost 4 bases, with 7 bases spanning the gap. The CDR3 sequence: CASSLERSTEAFF. The CDR3 bases are TGTGCCAGCAGCTTAGAAAGGTCCACTGAAGCTTTCTTT.

J is TRBJ2-7 and V is TRBV5-3, with 12 bases matching TRBD1. TRBV5-3 is classed as an ORF, of uncertain function. CDR3 length: 15 residues. Trimming cost V 8 bases and J 5 bases; bases outside gene matches: 11. The CDR3 here is CASGDRDRGPHEQYF. CDR3 coding DNA: TGTGCCAGCGGAGACCGGGACAGGGGGCCCCACGAGCAGTACTTC.

The rearrangement links TRBV11-2 to TRBJ2-7; 8 nucleotides agree with TRBD2. Germline V CDR1 and CDR2: SGHAT, FQNNGV. This CDR3 has 16 residues. V shed 6 bases and J 3 bases; nucleotides not matched to a gene: 13. The CDR3 protein is CASSFLRGLAGYEQYF. As DNA, the CDR3 is TGTGCCAGCAGTTTTCTCCGAGGGCTAGCGGGCTACGAGCAGTACTTC.

V and J are TRBV27 and TRBJ2-7; 9 bases are a match to TRBD1. The V gene end was trimmed by 2 bases and the J gene end by 6 bases; junction bases not matched to a gene: 17. Per germline, CDR1 MNHEY and CDR2 SMNVEV (reference sequence). CDR3 size: 18 residues. The CDR3 loop is CASSLLNTPGTGPIEQYF. The CDR3, as DNA: TGTGCCAGCAGTTTACTTAATACCCCGGGGACAGGGCCCATCGAGCAGTACTTC.

This clone was observed once. The rearrangement uses TRBV6-5 and TRBJ1-1; D remains unclear. The length of the CDR3 is 15 residues. The V end lost 0 bases, the J end lost 5 bases, and 13 bases lay between the germline ends. Germline CDR1 is MNHEY and CDR2 is SVGAGI. In DNA form, the CDR3 reads TGTGCCAGCAGTTACTCGGGAAGGGCCAGTACTGAAGCTTTCTTT. Amino acids: CASSYSGRASTEAFF.

This chain links TRBV5-1 with TRBJ2-5; D is perhaps TRBD1 (7 bases). The germline V gene has CDR1 SGHRS and CDR2 YFSETQ. Trimming pared 2 bases from V and 1 base from J, leaving 12 bases between. CDR3 length: 15 residues. CDR3 coding DNA: TGCGCCAGCAGCTTTGGGGGGACAGCCCAAGAGACCCAGTACTTC. It is translated as CASSFGGTAQETQYF.